A single sample gave rise to the 24 T cell receptor beta chains below, sequenced in a study of blood T cell repertoires in COVID-19. Using immunoSEQ multiplex PCR, the repertoire was profiled, and TCRdb retains in-frame clones only, with some absent. This table has 200,000 to 250,000 clones, approximately 86% appearing once. The specimen was PBMCs or T cells enriched from blood (not recorded which). All receptors derive from a woman aged 45-65 years with acute COVID-19.

The chain carries TRBV27 and TRBJ1-6, with D possibly TRBD1 on 5 matching bases. There are 15 residues in the CDR3. Trimming cost V 5 bases and J 8 bases, with 16 bases left between them. Germline assignment: CDR1 MNHEY and CDR2 SMNVEV (reference sequence). The CDR3: CASSPTDFRYSPLHF. CDR3 sequence (DNA): TGTGCCAGCAGTCCGACAGATTTCCGCTATTCACCCCTCCACTTT.

This clone occurred a few times. CDR3: CASSLDTSGNTIYF. The CDR3 region has the DNA TGTGCCAGCAGCCTTGACACCTCTGGAAACACCATATATTTT. This rearrangement joins TRBV3-1 (or the pseudogene TRBV3-2) to TRBJ1-3; D is unclear. Trimming cost V 4 bases and J 0 bases, with 7 bases left between them. Per the germline V gene, CDR1 is LGHDT and CDR2 is YNNKEL (reference sequence). This CDR3 comprises 14 residues.

The V call is TRBV27, the J call TRBJ1-1, with 7 bases identical to TRBD1. Germline-derived CDR1 and CDR2 are MNHEY and SMNVEV (reference sequence). The ends lost 3 bases at V and 3 bases at J; junction bases unmatched: 22. The length of the CDR3 is 20 residues. In nucleotides, the CDR3 is TGTGCCAGCAGTTTCCACCTACGGGGGCAGGGGGATTTAACTTACACTGAAGCTTTCTTT. It encodes CASSFHLRGQGDLTYTEAFF.

V and J are TRBV9 and TRBJ2-2; the D gene is possibly TRBD1 (6 bases). Per the germline V gene, CDR1 is SGDLS and CDR2 is YYNGEE. The CDR3 totals 15 residues. V lost 0 bases and J lost 6, with 12 bases in between. The CDR3 sequence: CASSVVQGTPGELFF. The CDR3 bases are TGTGCCAGCAGCGTAGTGCAGGGGACCCCCGGGGAGCTGTTTTTT.

The rearrangement links TRBV21-1 to TRBJ2-2; the DNA was not compared with TRBD1, the D call given in the table. TRBV21-1 is reported as a pseudogene. The CDR3 runs to 17 residues. This CDR3 reads CASSKNITPGETGELFF. DNA of the CDR3: TGTGCCAGCAGCAAAAATATCACGCCAGGGGAAACCGGGGAGCTGTTTTTT.

The chain carries TRBV6-5 and TRBJ1-2, with 7 bases lining up with TRBD1. CDR3 length: 14 amino acids. Germline CDR1 MNHEY, CDR2 SVGAGI. The ends lost 7 bases at V and 4 bases at J; junction bases unmatched: 9. The CDR3 DNA reads TGTGCCAGCATTCGGACAGGCTTCTCCTATGGCTACACCTTC. Protein sequence: CASIRTGFSYGYTF.

The J gene is TRBJ1-3, the V gene TRBV6-6; maybe TRBD1 (6 bases). CDR1 and CDR2 (germline): MNHNY, SVGAGI (reference sequence). V lost 0 bases and J lost 7, with 16 bases in between. CDR3 length equals 16 residues. This CDR3 reads CASSYSLQPRGNTIYF. The CDR3, as DNA: TGTGCCAGCAGTTACTCGTTGCAGCCAAGGGGGAACACCATATATTTT.

The chain combines TRBV15 with TRBJ2-5; TRBD1 is a possible D gene (6 bases). This CDR3 has 13 residues. V was cut by 5 bases and J by 2 bases, with 9 bases left in between. The V gene's germline CDR1 is LNHNV and CDR2 YYDKDF (reference sequence). The CDR3 DNA reads as TGTGCCACCAGCGGCGGACAGCAAGAGACCCAGTACTTC. Its translation: CATSGGQQETQYF.

This chain uses TRBV18 with TRBJ1-1; D remains unclear. CDR3 length: 11 residues. The ends were cut back, 3 bases at V and 9 bases at J, with 8 bases in the middle. Per the germline V gene, CDR1 is KGHSH and CDR2 is LQKENI. CDR3 sequence: CASSPERKAFF. The CDR3 region has the DNA TGTGCCAGCTCACCTGAGAGGAAAGCTTTCTTT. The whole variable domain, remainder taken from reference TRBV18 and TRBJ1-1, is NAGVMQNPRHLVRRRGQEARLRCSPMKGHSHVYWYRQLPEEGLKFMVYLQKENIIDESGMPKERFSAEFPKEGPSILRIQQVVRGDSAAYFCASSPERKAFFGQGTRLTVV.

V is TRBV28 and J is TRBJ2-6; 7 bases fit TRBD1. Germline V gene data show CDR1 as MDHEN and CDR2 as SYDVKM. This CDR3 has 18 residues. Trimming cost V 0 bases and J 0 bases; bases outside gene matches: 5. This CDR3 reads CASSLWLQGNSGANVLTF. DNA for the CDR3: TGTGCCAGCAGTTTATGGTTACAGGGGAACTCTGGGGCCAACGTCCTGACTTTC.

This sequence joins TRBV6-2 or TRBV6-3 and TRBJ2-5; D possibly corresponds to TRBD2 (6 bases). V shed 2 bases and J shed 4 bases, with 17 bases lying between them. The length of the CDR3 is 16 residues. Germline lookup yields CDR1 MNHEY and CDR2 SVGEGT. The CDR3 spells CASSYQGTQTGETQYF. The CDR3 DNA follows: TGTGCCAGCAGTTACCAAGGGACTCAAACGGGAGAGACCCAGTACTTC.

This clone has only a few counts. The rearrangement joins TRBV5-1 to TRBJ2-1, with 9 nucleotides matching TRBD1. The V gene's germline CDR1 is SGHRS and CDR2 YFSETQ. V shed 4 bases, J shed 5 bases, and the junction held 10 bases outside the gene matches. This CDR3 spans 16 amino acids. The CDR3 sequence is CASSLTRDRANNEQFF. CDR3 nucleotides: TGCGCCAGCAGCCTTACCCGGGACAGGGCGAACAATGAGCAGTTCTTC.

V usage is TRBV11-2 and J usage is TRBJ2-1; TRBD2 matches at 11 bases. Germline V lookup: CDR1 SGHAT, CDR2 FQNNGV. The V gene end was trimmed by 1 base and the J gene end by 2 bases; junction bases not matched to a gene: 10. This CDR3 is 19 amino acids long. The CDR3 sequence is CASSLVGTSGSIPYNEQFF. The CDR3 coding sequence is TGTGCCAGCAGCTTAGTAGGTACTAGCGGGAGCATCCCCTACAATGAGCAGTTCTTC.

J is TRBJ2-7 and V is TRBV5-1, with 12 bases aligning to TRBD2. The CDR3 covers 14 residues. V was pared by 4 bases and J by 6 bases, with 5 bases of the junction left unmatched. Germline assignment: CDR1 SGHRS and CDR2 YFSETQ. The CDR3 coding sequence is TGCGCCAGCAGCAAGACTAGCGGGAGTGGCGAGCAGTACTTC. The encoded protein is CASSKTSGSGEQYF.

This sequence joins TRBV20-1 and TRBJ2-5, with 7 bases lining up with TRBD2. CDR3 length: 14 residues. Trimming cost V 3 bases and J 4 bases; bases outside gene matches: 8. Germline-derived CDR1 and CDR2 are DFQATT and SNEGSKA (reference sequence). This CDR3 is CSASPPGGRETQYF. In DNA, the CDR3 is TGCAGTGCTAGTCCCCCTGGCGGGAGAGAGACCCAGTACTTC.

The CDR3 bases are TGTGCCAGTAGTCTCGCCGGGACAGGGCACTACGAGCAGTACTTC. Translating gives CASSLAGTGHYEQYF. The chain carries TRBV19 and TRBJ2-7; 9 bases match TRBD1. Germline loops: CDR1 LNHDA, CDR2 SQIVND (reference sequence). CDR3 length: 15 amino acids. After removal of 5 bases from V and 3 bases from J, the junction contained 8 bases not matched to a gene.

This chain joins TRBV7-2 and TRBJ2-5; TRBD2 is a possible D gene (5 bases). Germline loops: CDR1 SGHTA, CDR2 FQGNSA. The V end was cut by 0 bases, the J end by 4 bases, with 9 bases between. CDR3 length: 14 residues. The CDR3 loop is CASSLAGAGETQYF. CDR3 sequence (DNA): TGTGCCAGCAGCTTAGCGGGAGCCGGAGAGACCCAGTACTTC.

This clone has just a few counts. The V call is TRBV6-5, the J call TRBJ1-1; D perhaps matches TRBD1 (5 bases). Trimming removed 0 bases from V and 4 bases from J, with 15 bases in between. The CDR3 runs to 16 residues. Germline V gene lookup returns CDR1 MNHEY and CDR2 SVGAGI. The CDR3 DNA reads as TGTGCCAGCAGTTACTCGAGATTCGGGGGAGGCACTGAAGCTTTCTTT. This sequence encodes CASSYSRFGGGTEAFF.

The chain recombines TRBV30 with TRBJ1-6; D ambiguous. The germline V gene has CDR1 GTSNPN and CDR2 SVGIG (reference sequence). Trimming removed 0 bases from V and 13 bases from J, with 10 bases in between. The CDR3 totals 12 residues. The CDR3 DNA reads TGTGCCTGGAGTGTCAACAGTTTTCCCCTCCACTTT. This sequence encodes CAWSVNSFPLHF.

This clone was found once. This chain connects TRBV10-2 to TRBJ1-5; no clear D. CDR1 is WSHSY and CDR2 is SAAADI in the germline V gene. The CDR3 length is 18 residues. Trimming removed 0 bases from V and 0 bases from J, with 15 bases in between. CDR3 nucleotides: TGCGCCAGCAGTGAGTCGACCTCCGCGGGGTATAGCAATCAGCCCCAGCATTTT. Its protein product is CASSESTSAGYSNQPQHF.

This chain connects TRBV7-2 to TRBJ2-7, with 9 bases that match TRBD1. The J segment lost 1 base and the V segment lost 6 bases, leaving 4 bases of the junction unmatched. Germline V gives CDR1 SGHTA, CDR2 FQGNSA. There are 14 residues in the CDR3. The CDR3 DNA is TGTGCCAGCAGAACAGGGGGCGCTTCCTACGAGCAGTACTTC. It codes for CASRTGGASYEQYF.

The genes are TRBV2 and TRBJ1-1, with D unresolved. V was shortened by 5 bases and J by 6 bases, with 13 bases between the two germline ends. The V gene's germline CDR1 is SNHLY and CDR2 FYNNEI. The CDR3 has 13 amino acids. Here the CDR3 reads CASSWAKVSEAFF. The CDR3 nucleotides read TGTGCCAGCAGTTGGGCCAAGGTCTCTGAAGCTTTCTTT.

The chain employs TRBV30 and TRBJ1-6; D may be TRBD1 (6 bases). V was clipped by 1 base and J by 8 bases, with 15 bases between them. The CDR3 is 15 amino acids. Germline V gives CDR1 GTSNPN, CDR2 SVGIG (reference sequence). CDR3: CAWSASTGSYSPLHF. In nucleotides, the CDR3 is TGTGCCTGGAGTGCCTCCACAGGGTCGTATTCACCCCTCCACTTT.

The chain combines TRBV7-8 with TRBJ1-5; 10 bases map to TRBD1. The length of the CDR3 is 17 residues. Germline V gene data show CDR1 as SGHVS and CDR2 as FQNEAQ. J gave up 4 bases and V 4 bases, and 10 bases lay outside the gene matches. The CDR3 bases are TGTGCCAGCAGCTCAATCCGACAGGGGGCGGTAAATCAGCCCCAGCATTTT. It codes for CASSSIRQGAVNQPQHF. Full variable domain (outside the CDR3, taken from reference TRBV7-8 and TRBJ1-5): GAGVSQSPRYKVAKRGQDVALRCDPISGHVSLFWYQQALGQGPEFLTYFQNEAQLDKSGLPSDRFFAERPEGSVSTLKIQRTQQEDSAVYLCASSSIRQGAVNQPQHFGDGTRLSIL.